This T cell receptor (beta chain) derives from a study of T-cell reconstitution after alpha-beta-depleted transplantation in children. J gave up 1 base and V 9 bases, and 5 bases lay outside the gene matches. Germline lookup yields CDR1 SGHNT and CDR2 YYREEE (reference sequence). There are 14 residues in the CDR3. For TCRbeta, the library was prepared with unique molecular identifiers. One entry per CDR3 protein results from TCRdb running MiXCR on the PCR reads. The table has 40,000 to 55,000 distinct CDR3 sequences, 5.8% seen once. To note about this clonotype: A read error may explain this, as a much larger clone is one base away. This likely comes from a read error, as the CDR3 has no conserved phenylalanine or tryptophan at its end.

Sequencing was performed on PBMCs, mostly from graft donor cells, taken 60 days after TCRalphabeta/CD19-depleted stem cell transplant. The genes are TRBV5-4 and TRBJ2-1; 9 positions agree with TRBD2. The receptor's source is a female patient aged 2 to 10 who had a stem cell transplant for aplastic anemia, so the T cells may come from the graft donor. CDR3 bases: TGTGCCACCCAAGCGGGAGGTTCCTACAATGAGCAGTTCTGC. Translated, it gives CATQAGGSYNEQFC.